The entry below gives a single TCR beta chain sequence along with its context. The antigen is unknown. Sorted-subset replicate PCRs used 200 ng of genomic DNA. This amount corresponded to some 30,000 T cell genomes. Here immunoSEQ multiplex PCR was the method, and the copy in TCRdb shows in-frame clones only, minus some. Of roughly 2 million clones listed, under 97% are singletons. The V gene's germline CDR1 is SNHLY and CDR2 FYNNEI. The CDR3 contains 14 residues. V dropped 5 bases and J dropped 3 bases, with 11 bases sitting between them. This sample stems from a study of shared clonotypes between healthy human individuals. General study findings and limits: Sampling used blood alone; tissue repertoires probably differ. Relative to clonotypes present in all four donors, those not shared had lower generation probabilities.

CD4+ cells were split into CD45RA+ naive and CD45RA-negative memory subsets. Sequencing used naive CD4+ T cells sorted from blood. Noted subset: CD45RA+ positively selected. The sequence came from a man between 18 and 29 years old in good health. The V call is TRBV2, the J call TRBJ2-4, with D uncertain. CDR3 region: CASSNPGDKNIQYF. The CDR3 DNA follows: TGTGCCAGCAGTAACCCCGGTGACAAAAACATTCAGTACTTC.